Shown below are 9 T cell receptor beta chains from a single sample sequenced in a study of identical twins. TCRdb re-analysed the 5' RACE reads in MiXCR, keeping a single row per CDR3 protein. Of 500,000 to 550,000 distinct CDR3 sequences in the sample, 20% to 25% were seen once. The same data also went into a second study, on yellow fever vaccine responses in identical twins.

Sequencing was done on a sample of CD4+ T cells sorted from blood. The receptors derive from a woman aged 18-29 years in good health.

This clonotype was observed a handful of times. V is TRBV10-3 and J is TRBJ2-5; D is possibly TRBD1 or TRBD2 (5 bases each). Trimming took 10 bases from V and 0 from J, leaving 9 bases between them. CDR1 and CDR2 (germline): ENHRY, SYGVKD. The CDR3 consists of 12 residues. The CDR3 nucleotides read TGTGCCACCAAGGGACACCAAGAGACCCAGTACTTC. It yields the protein CATKGHQETQYF.

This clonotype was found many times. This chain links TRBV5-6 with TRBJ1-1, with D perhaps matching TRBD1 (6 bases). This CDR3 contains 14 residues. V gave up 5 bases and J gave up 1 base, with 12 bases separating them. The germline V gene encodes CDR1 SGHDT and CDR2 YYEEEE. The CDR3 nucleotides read TGTGCCAGCAGTCCTGAGGGGGGGAACACTGAAGCTTTCTTT. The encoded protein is CASSPEGGNTEAFF.

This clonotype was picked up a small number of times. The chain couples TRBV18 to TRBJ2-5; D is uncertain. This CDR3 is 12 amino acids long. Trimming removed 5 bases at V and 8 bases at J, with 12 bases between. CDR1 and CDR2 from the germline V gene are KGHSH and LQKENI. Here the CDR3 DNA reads TGTGCCAGCTCAGGGGATCTACAAACCCAGTACTTC. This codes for CASSGDLQTQYF.

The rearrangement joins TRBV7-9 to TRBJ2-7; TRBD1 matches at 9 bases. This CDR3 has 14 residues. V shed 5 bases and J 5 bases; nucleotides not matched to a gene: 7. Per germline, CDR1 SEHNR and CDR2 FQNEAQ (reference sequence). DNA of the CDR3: TGTGCCAGCAGCCGAGGGAGGACAGGGGACGAGCAGTACGTC. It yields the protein CASSRGRTGDEQYV.

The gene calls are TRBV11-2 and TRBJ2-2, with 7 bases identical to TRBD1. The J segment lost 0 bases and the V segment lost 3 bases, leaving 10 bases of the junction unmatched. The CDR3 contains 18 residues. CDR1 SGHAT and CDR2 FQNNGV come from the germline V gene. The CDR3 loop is CASSFTPRDSPNTGELFF. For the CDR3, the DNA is TGTGCCAGCAGCTTCACGCCACGGGACAGCCCGAACACCGGGGAGCTGTTTTTT.

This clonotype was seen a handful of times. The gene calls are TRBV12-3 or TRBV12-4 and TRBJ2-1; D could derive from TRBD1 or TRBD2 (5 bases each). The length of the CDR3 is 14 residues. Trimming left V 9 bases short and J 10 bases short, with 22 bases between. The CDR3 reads CASDQTAQGAEQFF. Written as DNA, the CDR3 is TGTGCCAGTGACCAGACGGCTCAGGGAGCCGAGCAGTTCTTC.

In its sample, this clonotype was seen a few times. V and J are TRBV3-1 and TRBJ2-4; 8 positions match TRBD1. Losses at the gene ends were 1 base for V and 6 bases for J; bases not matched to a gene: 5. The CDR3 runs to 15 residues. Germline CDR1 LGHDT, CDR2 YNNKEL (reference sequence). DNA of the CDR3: TGTGCCAGCAGCCAAGTGACAGGGGTGAGAAACATTCAGTACTTC. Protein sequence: CASSQVTGVRNIQYF.

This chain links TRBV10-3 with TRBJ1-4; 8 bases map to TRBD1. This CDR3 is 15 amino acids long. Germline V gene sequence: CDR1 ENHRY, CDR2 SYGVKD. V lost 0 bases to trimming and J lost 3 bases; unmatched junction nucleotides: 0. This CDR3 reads CAISESDRANEKLFF. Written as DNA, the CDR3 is TGTGCCATCAGTGAGTCGGACAGGGCTAATGAAAAACTGTTTTTT.

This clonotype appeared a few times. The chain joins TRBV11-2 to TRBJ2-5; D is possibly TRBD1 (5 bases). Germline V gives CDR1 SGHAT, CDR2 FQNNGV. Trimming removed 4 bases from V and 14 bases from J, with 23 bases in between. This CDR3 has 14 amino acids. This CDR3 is CASSSDPVRGGGYF. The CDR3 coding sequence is TGTGCCAGCAGCTCAGACCCCGTAAGGGGCGGTGGATACTTC.